What follows are 27 T cell receptor beta chains derived from one specimen sequenced in a study of T-cell memory formation after mild COVID-19. One entry per CDR3 protein results from TCRdb running MiXCR on the 5' RACE reads. The sample records approximately 28,000 distinct CDR3 sequences, 10% to 15% being singletons. Sample: PBMCs or a T cell subset sorted from them (not recorded which). These receptor sequences come from an adult woman who had mild COVID-19 (a few samples of this study predate the infection). Cell type and time point are not known.

Many counts were recorded for this clonotype. The chain has TRBV6-1 and TRBJ2-1; 9 bases fit TRBD2. This CDR3 is built from 18 residues. The trim removed 7 bases at V and 0 bases at J, leaving 13 bases unmatched. Germline lookup yields CDR1 MNHNS and CDR2 SASEGT. The CDR3 spells CASKAGGPTKSSYNEQFF. The CDR3, as DNA: TGTGCCAGCAAAGCGGGAGGACCGACAAAGAGCTCCTACAATGAGCAGTTCTTC.

The chain employs TRBV27 and TRBJ2-3; D unresolved. The CDR3 length is 13 residues. Germline CDR1 and CDR2: MNHEY and SMNVEV (reference sequence). Trimming pared 1 base from V and 4 bases from J, leaving 6 bases between. CDR3 coding DNA: TGTGCCAGCAGTTTATTAGGGCCAGATACGCAGTATTTT. Encoded protein: CASSLLGPDTQYF.

The V call is TRBV5-1, the J call TRBJ2-3; 14 positions match TRBD2. The CDR3 has 18 amino acids. Trimming took 3 bases from V and 6 from J; bases not matched to a gene: 12. Per germline, CDR1 SGHRS and CDR2 YFSETQ. The DNA of the CDR3 is TGCGCCAGCAGCTGGACTAGCGGGGGGACAGGTCATAGGGATACGCAGTATTTT. This codes for CASSWTSGGTGHRDTQYF.

This clonotype was recorded at least ten times. This chain connects TRBV25-1 to TRBJ2-2; D is uncertain. CDR3 length: 17 amino acids. V shed 5 bases and J shed 1 base, with 17 bases lying between them. Germline V gene lookup returns CDR1 MGHDK and CDR2 SYGVNS. The CDR3 DNA is TGTGCCAGCAGTCCACGGGCCCCCCCCGTGAACACCGGGGAGCTGTTTTTT. Residues: CASSPRAPPVNTGELFF.

This clonotype was seen ten or more times. The chain has TRBV20-1 and TRBJ2-7; 13 bases align to TRBD2. CDR1 is DFQATT and CDR2 is SNEGSKA in the germline V gene (reference sequence). V lost 2 bases and J lost 1; bases outside the gene matches: 5. The CDR3 is 16 amino acids. Here the CDR3 DNA reads TGCAGTGCTAGATCCTGGACTAGCGGGAGATCCTACGAGCAGTACTTC. This gives the protein CSARSWTSGRSYEQYF.

This clonotype was seen at least ten times. The chain couples TRBV6-1 to TRBJ2-3; D perhaps matches TRBD1 (6 bases). V gave up 7 bases and J gave up 2 bases, with 13 bases separating them. The CDR3 length is 14 residues. In germline, CDR1 is MNHNS, CDR2 SASEGT. The CDR3 spells CASKAQGHTDTQYF. CDR3 DNA sequence: TGTGCCAGCAAAGCACAGGGCCACACAGATACGCAGTATTTT.

This clonotype appeared many times. This chain connects TRBV7-2 to TRBJ2-5, with 8 positions matching TRBD2. Germline CDR1 reads SGHTA; CDR2 reads FQGNSA. The CDR3 runs to 16 residues. Trimming took 1 base from V and 9 from J; bases not matched to a gene: 13. The CDR3 sequence: CASSLVFTGGEAAQYF. CDR3 in DNA: TGTGCCAGCAGCTTAGTTTTTACGGGGGGGGAGGCGGCCCAGTACTTC.

This clonotype came up many times. The V and J genes are TRBV27 and TRBJ2-2; 7 positions agree with TRBD1. Per germline, CDR1 MNHEY and CDR2 SMNVEV (reference sequence). The CDR3 runs 17 residues. V lost 3 bases to trimming and J lost 5 bases; unmatched junction nucleotides: 12. This CDR3 reads CASSFISFGTVTGELFF. As DNA, the CDR3 is TGTGCCAGCAGTTTTATAAGTTTCGGGACAGTAACCGGGGAGCTGTTTTTT.

This clonotype was recorded at least ten times. The V gene is TRBV28, the J gene TRBJ2-1; 7 bases are a match to TRBD2. From germline, CDR1 is MDHEN and CDR2 SYDVKM. The CDR3 totals 15 residues. Unmatched junction bases numbered 8, after V lost 8 bases and J lost 1 base. The CDR3: CASCGRSFSYNEQFF. CDR3 nucleotides: TGTGCCAGCTGCGGGAGAAGCTTTTCCTACAATGAGCAGTTCTTC.

This clonotype was detected ten times or more. The chain uses TRBV7-9 and TRBJ1-1; no clear D. V lost 5 bases to trimming and J lost 1 base, with 11 bases between them. This CDR3 is 14 amino acids long. Germline V gives CDR1 SEHNR, CDR2 FQNEAQ (reference sequence). CDR3 protein: CASSRSVGNTEAFF. The CDR3 DNA reads TGTGCCAGCAGCCGATCAGTGGGGAACACTGAAGCTTTCTTT.

This clonotype was counted ten times or more. The chain recombines TRBV2 with TRBJ1-2, with 8 bases aligning to TRBD1. Per germline, CDR1 SNHLY and CDR2 FYNNEI. V was clipped by 4 bases and J by 5 bases; unmatched bases: 0. The length of the CDR3 is 12 residues. The CDR3 reads CASSGQGYGYTF. CDR3 DNA: TGTGCCAGCAGTGGACAGGGGTATGGCTACACCTTC.

In this sample, this clonotype turned up many times. The gene calls are TRBV15 and TRBJ1-2, with D unresolved. The CDR3 is 16 amino acids. Germline lookup yields CDR1 LNHNV and CDR2 YYDKDF (reference sequence). Trimming took 1 base from V and 4 from J, leaving 16 bases between them. The CDR3 bases are TGTGCCACCAGCAGAGGGGCAGGAGGAGGTGTCTATGGCTACACCTTC. Its translation: CATSRGAGGGVYGYTF. The complete variable domain, with remaining parts taken from reference TRBV15 and TRBJ1-2, reads DAMVIQNPRYQVTQFGKPVTLSCSQTLNHNVMYWYQQKSSQAPKLLFHYYDKDFNNEADTPDNFQSRRPNTSFCFLDIRSPGLGDTAMYLCATSRGAGGGVYGYTFGSGTRLTVV.

The chain employs TRBV5-4 and TRBJ2-1; D is possibly TRBD1 (5 bases). The germline gives CDR1 SGHNT, CDR2 YYREEE (reference sequence). The germline V and J ends were trimmed by 4 bases and 7 bases, with 21 bases remaining between them. This CDR3 region has 16 residues. CDR3 amino acids: CASSRKSQGKVNEQFF. As DNA, the CDR3 is TGTGCCAGCAGCCGGAAGAGCCAGGGTAAGGTTAATGAGCAGTTCTTC.

This clonotype was found many times. V usage is TRBV12-3 or TRBV12-4 and J usage is TRBJ2-1; 9 nucleotides agree with TRBD2. V lost 2 bases, J lost 6 bases, and 5 bases stayed unmatched. The CDR3 is 15 residues long. The DNA of the CDR3 is TGTGCCAGCAGTTTACGACTAGCGGATACCAATGAGCAGTTCTTC. Its protein product is CASSLRLADTNEQFF.

There are many counts of this clonotype. The rearrangement links TRBV7-3 to TRBJ2-1; 10 nucleotides agree with TRBD2. J was trimmed by 4 bases and V by 5 bases; bases with no gene match: 5. Germline CDR1 reads SGHTA; CDR2 reads FQGTGA. The CDR3 is made up of 15 amino acids. DNA of the CDR3: TGTGCCAGCAGCCCAGGGACTAGCGCTTACAATGAGCAGTTCTTC. Its protein is CASSPGTSAYNEQFF.

This clonotype was detected many times. The genes are TRBV18 and TRBJ2-3; possible D gene TRBD2, 6 bases. V lost 4 bases and J 2 bases, leaving 10 bases between the germline ends. Germline assignment: CDR1 KGHSH and CDR2 LQKENI. This CDR3 has 14 residues. The CDR3: CASSHGSPTDTQYF. The CDR3 nucleotides read TGTGCCAGCTCACACGGGAGTCCCACAGATACGCAGTATTTT.

At least ten counts were recorded for this clonotype. The chain carries TRBV24-1 and TRBJ2-3; D not resolved. The CDR3 runs 13 residues. V lost 9 bases, J lost 4 bases, and 13 bases lay in between. Germline values: CDR1 KGHDR, CDR2 SFDVKD. The CDR3 DNA is TGTGCCACCCCTACGGAGAGCCCAGATACGCAGTATTTT. This gives the protein CATPTESPDTQYF.

The table lists this clonotype with many counts. The rearrangement links TRBV11-2 to TRBJ1-4; possibly TRBD1 for D (5 bases). The V gene's germline CDR1 is SGHAT and CDR2 FQNNGV. V was clipped by 7 bases and J by 8 bases, with 17 bases between them. This CDR3 has 14 residues. This chain's CDR3 is CASTPLGEGEKLFF. Written as DNA, the CDR3 is TGTGCCAGCACCCCCTTGGGGGAAGGCGAAAAACTGTTTTTT.

This clonotype was observed at least ten times. The gene calls are TRBV12-3 or TRBV12-4 and TRBJ1-5, with D possibly matching TRBD1 (5 bases). Deletions cut 4 bases from V and 7 bases from J, with 20 bases between. There are 16 residues in the CDR3. The CDR3 sequence: CASSSRGTGGGQPQHF. In DNA, the CDR3 is TGTGCCAGCAGTTCAAGAGGGACCGGGGGAGGGCAGCCCCAGCATTTT.

This clonotype was observed at least ten times. The gene calls are TRBV30 and TRBJ2-1, with D perhaps TRBD2 (6 bases). This CDR3 spans 13 amino acids. Trimming stripped 3 bases from V and 10 bases from J, with 16 bases between. The germline V gene encodes CDR1 GTSNPN and CDR2 SVGIG (reference sequence). The CDR3 DNA is TGTGCCTGGAGCCTATTGGACTATAGGGAGCAGTTCTTC. Its protein is CAWSLLDYREQFF.

This clonotype was seen ten or more times. The gene calls are TRBV25-1 and TRBJ1-2, with D maybe TRBD1 (5 bases). Germline assignment: CDR1 MGHDK and CDR2 SYGVNS. V dropped 1 base and J dropped 3 bases, with 6 bases sitting between them. This CDR3 contains 13 residues. The CDR3 region has the DNA TGTGCCAGCAGTGAATCCAGGGACTATGGCTACACCTTC. This translates into CASSESRDYGYTF.

This clonotype showed up just once. V and J are TRBV7-9 and TRBJ2-5; D remains unclear. The CDR3 totals 13 residues. Trimming shortened V by 5 bases and J by 0 bases, and 7 bases separated the two germline ends. The V gene's germline CDR1 is SEHNR and CDR2 FQNEAQ (reference sequence). The CDR3 is CASSHQYQETQYF. The CDR3 DNA reads TGTGCCAGCAGCCACCAGTACCAAGAGACCCAGTACTTC.

The table lists this clonotype with many counts. The chain combines TRBV11-2 with TRBJ2-1; 10 bases match TRBD2. V was pared by 7 bases and J by 4 bases, with 7 bases of the junction left unmatched. The CDR3 runs 15 residues. In germline, CDR1 is SGHAT, CDR2 FQNNGV. For the CDR3, the DNA is TGTGCCAGCATCCCAGGGACTAGCGAGTACAATGAGCAGTTCTTC. It specifies CASIPGTSEYNEQFF.

This clonotype was recorded many times. The chain employs TRBV4-1 and TRBJ1-4; no clear D. Germline CDR1 MGHRA, CDR2 YSYEKL. The CDR3 is 14 residues long. V lost 1 base and J 7 bases, leaving 10 bases between the germline ends. CDR3 sequence (DNA): TGCGCCAGCAGCCAAGGTCGAGCGAGTGAAAAACTGTTTTTT. This gives the protein CASSQGRASEKLFF.

The rearrangement joins TRBV7-9 to TRBJ2-7; D gene unclear. The CDR3 loop spans 13 amino acids. The ends were cut back, 0 bases at V and 5 bases at J, with 8 bases in the middle. In germline, CDR1 is SEHNR, CDR2 FQNEAQ (reference sequence). The CDR3, as DNA: TGTGCCAGCAGCTTAGCGCATGGGGACGAGCAGTACTTC. This sequence encodes CASSLAHGDEQYF.

Within the sample, this clonotype is medium-sized. The rearrangement joins TRBV11-2 to TRBJ2-1, with 9 bases matching TRBD2. Per the germline V gene, CDR1 is SGHAT and CDR2 is FQNNGV. J was trimmed by 3 bases and V by 3 bases; bases with no gene match: 3. The CDR3 spans 15 residues. The CDR3 is CASSLGLADYNEQFF. DNA for the CDR3: TGTGCCAGCAGCTTGGGACTAGCAGACTACAATGAGCAGTTCTTC.

There are many counts of this clonotype. This chain connects TRBV15 to TRBJ1-5, with D hard to call. V lost 0 bases, J lost 1 base, and 7 bases lay in between. This CDR3 has 15 residues. CDR1 and CDR2 from the germline V gene are LNHNV and YYDKDF (reference sequence). CDR3 DNA sequence: TGTGCCACCAGCAGAGATCCACAGAGCAATCAGCCCCAGCATTTT. It is translated as CATSRDPQSNQPQHF.